This TCR beta chain was captured by sequencing in a study of control samples from healthy donors and cancer patients. Libraries were prepared by immunoSEQ multiplex PCR; TCRdb keeps only in-frame clonotypes and omits some of them. In the table there are 98,000 or so clones, almost 85% of which are singletons. The sequenced sample consisted of blood. The clonotype originates from a man in his 60s in good health.

The chain's CDR3 is CASSSRAGWNYGYTF. CDR3 coding DNA: TGTGCCAGCAGCTCAAGAGCAGGGTGGAACTATGGCTACACCTTC. The chain couples TRBV11-2 to TRBJ1-2, with a tentative D call TRBD1 (5 bases). Per the germline V gene, CDR1 is SGHAT and CDR2 is FQNNGV. The CDR3 is 15 residues long. V was pared by 4 bases and J by 2 bases, with 14 bases between.